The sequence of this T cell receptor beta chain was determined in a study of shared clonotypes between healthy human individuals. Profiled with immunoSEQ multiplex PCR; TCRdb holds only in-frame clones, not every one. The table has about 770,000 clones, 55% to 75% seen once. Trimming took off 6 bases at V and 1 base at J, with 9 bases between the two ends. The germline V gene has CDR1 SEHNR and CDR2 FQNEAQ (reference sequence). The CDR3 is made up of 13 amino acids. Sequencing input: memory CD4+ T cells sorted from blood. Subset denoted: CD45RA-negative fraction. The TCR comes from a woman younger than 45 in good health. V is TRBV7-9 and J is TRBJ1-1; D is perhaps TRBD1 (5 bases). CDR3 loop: CASRPDRNTEAFF. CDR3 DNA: TGTGCCAGCAGACCCGACAGGAACACTGAAGCTTTCTTT.